What follows is one TCR beta chain and its context. This specimen comes from a study of cytomegalovirus exposure and HLA in healthy donors. The CDR3 consists of 14 residues. Germline loops: CDR1 KGHSY, CDR2 FQNENV. Trimming left V 2 bases short and J 7 bases short, with 12 bases between. The PCR had 60 Vbeta and 13 Jbeta primers. Only in-frame clones appear in the TCRdb table, and some are missing; sequencing was by immunoSEQ multiplex PCR. This table holds fewer than 200,000 clones, 75% to 80% found once. The sequence was collected from a woman between 45 and 65 years old in good health and CMV-seropositive. This chain uses TRBV16 with TRBJ1-5; no clear D. Source material: PBMCs. CDR3 in DNA: TGTGCCAGCAGCCAAGTTGGGCCGGGGCAGCCCCAGCATTTT. This sequence encodes CASSQVGPGQPQHF.